This TCR beta chain was captured by sequencing in a study of control samples from healthy donors and cancer patients. Clones were read by immunoSEQ multiplex PCR, and TCRdb kept only the in-frame ones, dropping some. The sample carries 150,000 to 160,000 clones, 93% recorded once. V gave up 5 bases and J gave up 10 bases; unmatched junction bases: 12. The CDR3 is made up of 14 amino acids. The germline gives CDR1 MDHEN, CDR2 SYDVKM. The receptor comes from a man aged 50 to 59 in good health. V and J are TRBV28 and TRBJ1-1; TRBD1 matches at 8 bases. Sequencing input: blood. In DNA, the CDR3 is TGTGCCAGCAGTCTACAGGGGGGTCTTGGGATAGCTTTCTTT. This codes for CASSLQGGLGIAFF. Looking up the rest from reference TRBV28 and TRBJ1-1 gives the full variable domain: DVKVTQSSRYLVKRTGEKVFLECVQDMDHENMFWYRQDPGLGLRLIYFSYDVKMKEKGDIPEGYSVSREKKERFSLILESASTNQTSMYLCASSLQGGLGIAFFGQGTRLTVV.